The 13 T cell receptor beta chains presented below share a single source sample, sequenced in a study of regulatory T cells in long-lasting Graves disease. Arm-PCR of CDR3 regions and iRepertoire HTBI primers were used to build TCR beta libraries. TCRdb re-called the multiplex PCR reads through MiXCR, storing one row per CDR3 protein. The data contain 320,000 or so distinct CDR3 sequences, about a sixth of them singletons. Time point of the sample: newly diagnosed GD, antithyroid drugs for less than 3 months. TCR sequences were obtained from RNA taken from PBMCs. Sequenced here: peripheral blood mononuclear cells (PBMCs), sampled at new diagnosis, from a patient treated with antithyroid drugs. These receptors all come from a female donor with Graves disease.

This clonotype came up many times. This rearrangement joins TRBV2 to TRBJ2-3; 10 bases agree with TRBD2. The V gene's germline CDR1 is SNHLY and CDR2 FYNNEI. The trim removed 4 bases at V and 0 bases at J, leaving 7 bases unmatched. The length of the CDR3 is 17 residues. CDR3: CASSVKREGPSTDTQYF. For the CDR3, the DNA is TGTGCCAGCAGTGTCAAGCGGGAGGGCCCAAGCACAGATACGCAGTATTTT.

On this clonotype itself: A read error is likely, as this CDR3 ends without the conserved phenylalanine or tryptophan. V usage is TRBV11-3 and J usage is TRBJ2-3; tentative D call: TRBD2 (5 bases). The V end lost 11 bases, the J end lost 3 bases, and 21 bases lay between the germline ends. Germline V CDR1 and CDR2: SGHNT, YENEEA. This CDR3 has 15 amino acids. The CDR3 nucleotides read TGTGCCGGGAGCTTACTGAGGACTTCTACAGATACGCAGTATTTA. This codes for CAGSLLRTSTDTQYL.

The chain is built from TRBV28 and TRBJ2-3, with a possible D match to TRBD2 (6 bases). Germline values: CDR1 MDHEN, CDR2 SYDVKM. The CDR3 runs to 16 residues. V lost 1 base, J lost 3 bases, and 14 bases lay in between. The CDR3 spells CASSLFSLAGTDTQYF. For the CDR3, the DNA is TGTGCCAGCAGTTTATTTTCTCTCGCGGGGACAGATACGCAGTATTTT.

At least ten counts were recorded for this clonotype. The V call is TRBV2, the J call TRBJ2-3, with TRBD2 as a possible D gene (6 bases). CDR1 and CDR2 from the germline V gene are SNHLY and FYNNEI. V was pared by 3 bases and J by 2 bases, with 15 bases between. The CDR3 loop spans 16 amino acids. The CDR3 DNA reads TGTGCCAGCAGTGAGGAGGGACTGTTTAACACAGATACGCAGTATTTT. This encodes CASSEEGLFNTDTQYF.

The rearrangement uses TRBV29-1 and TRBJ2-1; D is perhaps TRBD1 or TRBD2 (7 bases each). The germline V gene encodes CDR1 SQVTM and CDR2 ANQGSEA. The CDR3 is 14 residues long. V gave up 8 bases and J gave up 4 bases, with 18 bases separating them. This CDR3 is CSSGGGGSYNEQFF. The CDR3 coding sequence is TGCAGCTCTGGGGGAGGGGGCTCATACAATGAGCAGTTCTTC.

V usage is TRBV20-1 and J usage is TRBJ1-1; D is undetermined. The V end was cut by 4 bases, the J end by 1 base, with 13 bases between. This CDR3 contains 14 residues. The V gene's germline CDR1 is DFQATT and CDR2 SNEGSKA (reference sequence). As DNA, the CDR3 is TGCAGTGCTACCGACCCCACGGGGAACACTGAAGCTTTCTTT. Translating gives CSATDPTGNTEAFF.

This clonotype was seen a handful of times. The chain has TRBV5-6 and TRBJ2-5; 8 bases align to TRBD2. Germline V gene data show CDR1 as SGHDT and CDR2 as YYEEEE. V shed 2 bases and J 5 bases; nucleotides not matched to a gene: 8. This CDR3 is 15 amino acids long. Here the CDR3 DNA reads TGTGCCAGCAGCTTAGCGGGAGTGGGGAGTGAGACCCAGTACTTC. Its protein is CASSLAGVGSETQYF.

This clonotype was recorded many times. The chain combines TRBV10-2 with TRBJ2-7; D could derive from TRBD1 or TRBD2 (6 bases each). Germline CDR1 is WSHSY and CDR2 is SAAADI. The CDR3 loop spans 17 amino acids. The germline V and J ends were trimmed by 5 bases and 4 bases, with 24 bases remaining between them. CDR3 protein: CASSRGSPGADLYEQYF. CDR3 in DNA: TGCGCCAGCAGTAGGGGGTCTCCGGGGGCGGATCTATACGAGCAGTACTTC.

This clonotype was recorded many times. The V gene is TRBV12-5, the J gene TRBJ2-7; 12 nucleotides align to TRBD1. The CDR3 is 17 residues long. Germline V gene lookup returns CDR1 LGHNT and CDR2 FRNRAP. J gave up 4 bases and V 7 bases, and 14 bases lay outside the gene matches. The CDR3, as DNA: TGTGCTAGTGACCTGTCCCGGGACAGGGGGCTTCGGTACGAGCAGTACTTC. This sequence encodes CASDLSRDRGLRYEQYF.

As for this clonotype: A much larger clone differs from this one at a single base, so this may be a read error. The rearrangement joins TRBV27 to TRBJ2-1; 12 nucleotides match TRBD2. The CDR3 is made up of 15 amino acids. Looked up from germline, CDR1 is MNHEY and CDR2 is SMNVEV (reference sequence). After removal of 6 bases from V and 2 bases from J, the junction contained 2 bases not matched to a gene. CDR3: CASSGLAGTYNEQFF. The CDR3 nucleotides are TGTGCCAGCAGCGGACTAGCGGGGACCTACAATGAGCAGTTCTTC.

CDR3 protein: CASSPDPVKGYQPQHF. The CDR3 coding sequence is TGTGCCAGCAGTCCCGATCCGGTGAAGGGGTATCAGCCCCAGCATTTT. The V gene is TRBV6-1, the J gene TRBJ1-5; D might be TRBD1 (5 bases). The CDR3 sequence is 16 residues long. V gave up 5 bases and J gave up 5 bases, with 19 bases separating them. The germline gives CDR1 MNHNS, CDR2 SASEGT.

V gene TRBV6-1 combines with J gene TRBJ2-6, with a possible D match to TRBD1 (5 bases). Per germline, CDR1 MNHNS and CDR2 SASEGT. The CDR3 loop spans 15 amino acids. V dropped 8 bases and J dropped 12 bases, with 23 bases sitting between them. The CDR3 is CASSELPTTVLVLTF. For the CDR3, the DNA is TGTGCCAGCTCCGAACTCCCCACGACAGTTCTCGTCCTGACTTTC.

This clonotype was recorded many times. The rearrangement uses TRBV19 and TRBJ2-3, with TRBD2 matching over 9 bases. CDR3 length: 14 amino acids. Germline trimming cut 10 bases from V and 3 bases from J; bases unmatched to any gene: 8. From germline, CDR1 is LNHDA and CDR2 SQIVND (reference sequence). Here the CDR3 reads CAIGKAGGTDTQYF. The CDR3 bases are TGTGCCATCGGAAAAGCGGGAGGTACAGATACGCAGTATTTT.